This T cell receptor beta chain was identified in a study of glioma-infiltrating T cells. The iRepertoire nested amplicon-rescue multiplex PCR amplified TCR alpha and beta CDR3s from RNA. TCRdb recomputed calls from the multiplex PCR reads with MiXCR, one row per CDR3 protein. The sample holds 300,000 to 450,000 distinct CDR3 sequences; roughly two fifths are singletons and the top ten take around 12%. Germline CDR1 is DFQATT and CDR2 is SNEGSKA (reference sequence). The CDR3 extends over 17 amino acids. V was clipped by 4 bases and J by 4 bases; unmatched bases: 15. This clonotype was sampled from a human donor with low-grade glioma or glioblastoma, undergoing nonglioma brain surgery, or in good health (not recorded which). Input material: glioma tissue, nonneoplastic brain tissue, or PBMCs (not recorded which). This chain uses TRBV20-1 with TRBJ2-3; 9 bases agree with TRBD2. CDR3: CSANYIQREARADTQYF. The CDR3 bases are TGCAGTGCTAACTACATTCAGCGGGAGGCCCGGGCAGATACGCAGTATTTT.